These 2 T cell receptor beta chains were sequenced from one sample in a study of coeliac disease. Their antigens are not known. The protocol was immunoSEQ multiplex PCR, while the TCRdb copy is restricted to in-frame clones and leaves out a portion. The table lists over 6,500 clones, around 68% of them singletons. Study results and caveats: Control samples showed higher TRB and TRG clonality than intraepithelial and lamina propria samples in active celiac disease.

The sample was lamina propria lymphocytes from the gut. These receptors originate from a woman in her late teens or twenties with active celiac disease.

This clone was counted once. The rearrangement uses TRBV27 and TRBJ2-5; 9 bases are shared with TRBD2. The CDR3 contains 17 residues. The junction had 15 bases not matched to a gene; V was cut back by 5 bases and J by 5 bases. Per germline, CDR1 MNHEY and CDR2 SMNVEV (reference sequence). CDR3 DNA sequence: TGTGCCAGCAGTCCTCGGTGGGTAGCGGGAGTTGTCGAGACCCAGTACTTC. As protein: CASSPRWVAGVVETQYF.

This sequence joins TRBV10-1 and TRBJ1-2; tentative D call: TRBD1 (5 bases). The CDR3 is 13 amino acids. Germline assignment: CDR1 WNHNN and CDR2 SYGVQD (reference sequence). V was trimmed by 5 bases and J by 4 bases, leaving 11 bases between them. CDR3 region: CASSRRGGYGYTF. In DNA form, the CDR3 reads TGCGCCAGCAGTAGGAGGGGCGGCTATGGCTACACCTTC.